This passage covers 24 T cell receptor beta chains from one sample sequenced in a study of cytomegalovirus exposure and HLA in healthy donors. Amplification used 60 Vbeta primers and 13 Jbeta primers. The repertoire was sequenced with immunoSEQ multiplex PCR; TCRdb's copy has only in-frame clones and lacks some. Of 100,000 to 150,000 clones in the sample, over 60% were seen once. Sequenced material: PBMCs. These TCRs come from a male donor in good health and CMV-seropositive.

The chain uses TRBV6-8 and TRBJ2-5, with TRBD1 matching 9 bases. CDR3 length equals 17 residues. CDR1 is MNHGY and CDR2 is SAAAGT in the germline V gene. V was pared by 7 bases and J by 5 bases, with 17 bases of the junction left unmatched. CDR3 in amino acids: CASTAKEDRGGWETQYF. CDR3 DNA: TGTGCCAGCACCGCCAAAGAGGACAGGGGCGGCTGGGAGACCCAGTACTTC.

This chain links TRBV6-5 with TRBJ2-2; no definite D call. Between the trimmed V and J ends, which lost 6 bases and 3 bases, there was a span of 5 bases. The CDR3 totals 12 residues. Germline V gene data show CDR1 as MNHEY and CDR2 as SVGAGI. CDR3 in DNA: TGTGCCAGCAGAGAGTACACCGGGGAGCTGTTTTTT. It is translated as CASREYTGELFF.

This rearrangement joins TRBV19 to TRBJ2-7; D is perhaps TRBD1 (7 bases). Trimming removed 10 bases at V and 4 bases at J, with 14 bases between. The CDR3 runs 12 residues. From germline, CDR1 is LNHDA and CDR2 SQIVND (reference sequence). The CDR3 protein is CATGGTAYEQYF. Here the CDR3 DNA reads TGTGCCACCGGAGGGACAGCTTACGAGCAGTACTTC.

The V and J genes are TRBV9 and TRBJ1-3; 7 positions match TRBD1. This CDR3 has 17 residues. Germline CDR1 reads SGDLS; CDR2 reads YYNGEE. V trimming: 0 bases; J trimming: 3 bases; junction bases outside the gene matches: 9. CDR3 loop: CASSVGLEAGGGNTIYF. CDR3 DNA: TGTGCCAGCAGCGTAGGTTTGGAGGCAGGGGGTGGAAACACCATATATTTT.

This clone was detected a few times. The rearrangement links TRBV30 to TRBJ1-2; possibly TRBD1 for D (6 bases). Germline V gene sequence: CDR1 GTSNPN, CDR2 SVGIG (reference sequence). The length of the CDR3 is 14 residues. Trimming stripped 3 bases from V and 4 bases from J, with 15 bases between. CDR3 loop: CAWSPIGQLYGYTF. In nucleotides, the CDR3 is TGTGCCTGGAGCCCGATAGGACAGCTCTATGGCTACACCTTC.

J is TRBJ2-7 and V is TRBV11-2; D remains ambiguous. V gave up 1 base and J gave up 0 bases, with 10 bases separating them. The CDR3 runs 15 residues. Germline CDR1 and CDR2: SGHAT and FQNNGV. The CDR3 is CASSLVLAGSYEQYF. The CDR3, as DNA: TGTGCCAGCAGCTTAGTTCTTGCAGGCTCCTACGAGCAGTACTTC.

The chain carries TRBV6-1 and TRBJ1-5, with D possibly matching TRBD1 (5 bases). CDR1 and CDR2 (germline): MNHNS, SASEGT. Trimming shortened V by 7 bases and J by 0 bases, and 13 bases separated the two germline ends. This CDR3 contains 15 residues. CDR3 DNA sequence: TGTGCCAGCATTAGGGCGGACAATAGCAATCAGCCCCAGCATTTT. This gives the protein CASIRADNSNQPQHF.

This rearrangement joins TRBV7-2 to TRBJ2-5, with D perhaps TRBD2 (7 bases). CDR1 is SGHTA, CDR2 FQGNSA, per germline. The CDR3 is 14 residues long. Between the trimmed V and J ends, which lost 4 bases and 5 bases, there was a span of 14 bases. The CDR3, as DNA: TGTGCCAGCAGCTCTAGGGGGGGAAGGGAGACCCAGTACTTC. Its protein product is CASSSRGGRETQYF.

This clone was observed a single time. The J gene is TRBJ2-7, the V gene TRBV15; D may be TRBD2 (6 bases). The V end lost 6 bases, the J end lost 4 bases, and 13 bases lay between the germline ends. CDR3 size: 13 residues. Germline CDR1 reads LNHNV; CDR2 reads YYDKDF (reference sequence). For the CDR3, the DNA is TGTGCCACCAGGTCGGGAGTCACTTACGAGCAGTACTTC. The encoded protein is CATRSGVTYEQYF.

There are a few counts of this clone. V is TRBV6-6 and J is TRBJ2-4; D call uncertain. Germline CDR1 is MNHNY and CDR2 is SVGAGI (reference sequence). CDR3 size: 15 residues. V was trimmed by 0 bases and J by 1 base, leaving 7 bases between them. CDR3 in DNA: TGTGCCAGCAGTTACTCGAGCCCGGCCAAAAACATTCAGTACTTC. The encoded protein is CASSYSSPAKNIQYF.

This clone was picked up one time. The rearrangement joins TRBV28 to TRBJ2-7; 7 bases line up with TRBD2. CDR3 length: 16 residues. Losses at the gene ends were 4 bases for V and 4 bases for J; bases not matched to a gene: 13. Germline CDR1 reads MDHEN; CDR2 reads SYDVKM. CDR3 DNA sequence: TGTGCCAGCAGTTCTAGGCGGGGGATCGTTCAATACGAGCAGTACTTC. Encoded protein: CASSSRRGIVQYEQYF.

The chain uses TRBV7-9 and TRBJ2-7; D remains ambiguous. Germline CDR1 and CDR2: SEHNR and FQNEAQ (reference sequence). The length of the CDR3 is 12 residues. V was pared by 3 bases and J by 3 bases, with 6 bases between. The DNA for the CDR3 is TGTGCCAGCAGCTTCACCTACTACGAGCAGTACTTC. Protein sequence: CASSFTYYEQYF. The whole variable domain, remainder taken from reference TRBV7-9 and TRBJ2-7, is DTGVSQNPRHKITKRGQNVTFRCDPISEHNRLYWYRQTLGQGPEFLTYFQNEAQLEKSRLLSDRFSAERPKGSFSTLEIQRTEQGDSAMYLCASSFTYYEQYFGPGTRLTVT.

V and J are TRBV9 and TRBJ2-1; D gene unclear. The CDR3 is made up of 12 amino acids. Trimming cost V 1 base and J 7 bases, with 6 bases left between them. Germline V gene lookup returns CDR1 SGDLS and CDR2 YYNGEE. CDR3 sequence reads: CASSVLGNEQFF. In DNA form, the CDR3 reads TGTGCCAGCAGCGTACTCGGGAATGAGCAGTTCTTC.

V is TRBV10-3 and J is TRBJ2-7; 13 bases are a match to TRBD2. CDR3 length: 17 amino acids. Germline CDR1 is ENHRY and CDR2 is SYGVKD. Unmatched junction bases numbered 15, after V lost 11 bases and J lost 2 bases. As DNA, the CDR3 is TGTGCCTCGACCGGGACTAGCGGGGCTCTCGGGACCTACGAGCAGTACTTC. It yields the protein CASTGTSGALGTYEQYF.

This chain connects TRBV5-1 to TRBJ2-3; D is undetermined. Between the trimmed V and J ends, which lost 0 bases and 0 bases, there was a span of 8 bases. CDR1 and CDR2 from the germline V gene are SGHRS and YFSETQ. The CDR3 totals 15 residues. CDR3 nucleotide sequence: TGCGCCAGCAGCTTGGGGCGGCTGAGCACAGATACGCAGTATTTT. Its protein product is CASSLGRLSTDTQYF.

V usage is TRBV5-1 and J usage is TRBJ2-1, with TRBD1 as a possible D gene (7 bases). Trimming took off 4 bases at V and 6 bases at J, with 14 bases between the two ends. Germline-derived CDR1 and CDR2 are SGHRS and YFSETQ. This CDR3 region has 14 residues. The CDR3 DNA follows: TGCGCCAGCAGCCCAGGGGGGTCAGGCAATGAGCAGTTCTTC. As protein: CASSPGGSGNEQFF.

The chain links TRBV27 to TRBJ2-5, with D possibly matching TRBD1 (5 bases). The J call is uncertain, as TRBJ2-7 better fits the DNA end. CDR1 MNHEY and CDR2 SMNVEV come from the germline V gene (reference sequence). The CDR3 length is 13 residues. The CDR3 DNA reads as TGTGCCAGTTCCCGGACAACCTGGCACGAGCAGTACTTC. This gives the protein CASSRTTWHEQYF.

This chain links TRBV6-5 with TRBJ1-2, with D hard to call. Germline V gene sequence: CDR1 MNHEY, CDR2 SVGAGI. This CDR3 contains 13 residues. V dropped 5 bases and J dropped 4 bases, with 11 bases sitting between them. The CDR3 nucleotides read TGTGCCAGCAGTCTGACGGAGATCTATGGCTACACCTTC. This codes for CASSLTEIYGYTF.

This clone was recorded only once. V gene TRBV14 combines with J gene TRBJ2-6; TRBD1 matches at 10 bases. Germline CDR1 reads SGHDN; CDR2 reads FVKESK. The CDR3 is made up of 17 amino acids. V gave up 3 bases and J gave up 0 bases; unmatched junction bases: 2. CDR3 protein: CASSHGQGGSGANVLTF. The DNA of the CDR3 is TGTGCCAGCAGCCACGGACAGGGGGGCTCTGGGGCCAACGTCCTGACTTTC.

This rearrangement joins TRBV11-2 to TRBJ1-1; 7 nucleotides agree with TRBD1. The CDR3 covers 16 residues. V trimming: 5 bases; J trimming: 2 bases; junction bases outside the gene matches: 11. Germline CDR1 SGHAT, CDR2 FQNNGV. CDR3 amino acids: CASSLRGTALNTEAFF. CDR3 nucleotide sequence: TGTGCCAGCAGCCTAAGGGGGACAGCTCTCAACACTGAAGCTTTCTTT.

The chain is built from TRBV18 and TRBJ2-7; TRBD1 agrees at 10 bases. CDR3 length: 14 residues. V was pared by 4 bases and J by 2 bases, with 2 bases of the junction left unmatched. Germline values: CDR1 KGHSH, CDR2 LQKENI. CDR3 in DNA: TGTGCCAGCTCACGGGACAGGGGCCCCTACGAGCAGTACTTC. Translating it yields CASSRDRGPYEQYF.

A note on this clone: The junction departs from germline at one end; a sequencing error may be responsible. The chain is built from TRBV6-1 and TRBJ2-4; weak D call: TRBD2 (5 bases). CDR1 MNHNS and CDR2 SASEGT come from the germline V gene. The CDR3 contains 16 residues. The CDR3, as DNA: TGTGCCAGCAGTGGGCGTTACAGAGGGATAGGAAACAGTCAGTACTTC. Translation: CASSGRYRGIGNSQYF.

The V gene is TRBV6-6, the J gene TRBJ1-6, with TRBD1 matching 12 bases. V trimming: 4 bases; J trimming: 13 bases; junction bases outside the gene matches: 11. Germline V gene sequence: CDR1 MNHNY, CDR2 SVGAGI (reference sequence). This CDR3 region has 16 residues. This CDR3 is CASSSPTGTGGGPLHF. CDR3 bases: TGTGCCAGCAGTTCCCCCACCGGGACAGGGGGCGGTCCCCTCCACTTT.

This chain joins TRBV6-5 and TRBJ1-2, with D possibly matching TRBD1 (5 bases). CDR3 length: 14 amino acids. Germline values: CDR1 MNHEY, CDR2 SVGAGI. V lost 7 bases and J 6 bases, leaving 18 bases between the germline ends. The CDR3 sequence: CASTDLGEGDGYTF. The CDR3, as DNA: TGTGCCAGCACCGATCTAGGGGAAGGGGATGGCTACACCTTC.